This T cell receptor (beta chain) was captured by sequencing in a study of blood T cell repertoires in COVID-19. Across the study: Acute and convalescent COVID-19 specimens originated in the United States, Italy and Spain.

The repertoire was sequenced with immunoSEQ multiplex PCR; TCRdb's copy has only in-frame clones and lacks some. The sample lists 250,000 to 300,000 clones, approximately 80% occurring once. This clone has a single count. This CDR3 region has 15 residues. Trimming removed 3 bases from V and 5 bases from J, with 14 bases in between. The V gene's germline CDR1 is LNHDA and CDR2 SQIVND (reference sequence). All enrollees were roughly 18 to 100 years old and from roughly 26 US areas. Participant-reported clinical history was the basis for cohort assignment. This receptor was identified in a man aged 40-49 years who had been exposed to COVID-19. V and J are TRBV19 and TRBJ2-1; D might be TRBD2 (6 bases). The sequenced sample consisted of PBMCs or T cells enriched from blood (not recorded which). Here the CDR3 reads CASSIGGLNNNEQFF. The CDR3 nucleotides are TGTGCCAGTAGTATTGGGGGACTTAACAACAATGAGCAGTTCTTC. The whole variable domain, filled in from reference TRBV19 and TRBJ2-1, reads DGGITQSPKYLFRKEGQNVTLSCEQNLNHDAMYWYRQDPGQGLRLIYYSQIVNDFQKGDIAEGYSVSREKKESFPLTVTSAQKNPTAFYLCASSIGGLNNNEQFFGPGTRLTVL.